This entry describes one TCR beta chain. This sample was taken from a study of blood T cell repertoires in COVID-19. Looked up from germline, CDR1 is MRHNA and CDR2 is SNTAGT. This CDR3 region has 15 residues. Trimming cost V 1 base and J 6 bases, with 15 bases left between them. Using immunoSEQ multiplex PCR, the repertoire was profiled, and TCRdb retains in-frame clones only, with some absent. The profile shows some 350,000 clones, about 90% of them singletons. The sequence came from a woman in her thirties who had recovered from COVID-19. This sequence joins TRBV6-4 and TRBJ1-2, with D maybe TRBD1 (5 bases). The specimen sequenced was PBMCs or T cells enriched from blood (not recorded which). The DNA of the CDR3 is TGTGCCAGCAGTGACTTGGGCAGGGATGGGAATGGCTACACCTTC. This codes for CASSDLGRDGNGYTF.